The T cell receptor beta chain under discussion was sequenced for a study of OX40 agonist ivuxolimab in advanced cancers. Looking at the study overall: The costimulatory receptor OX40 (CD134) was targeted by ivuxolimab, a fully human IgG2 agonistic monoclonal antibody. Intravenous ivuxolimab was administered to patients every 2 weeks at six dose levels: 0.01, 0.1, 0.3, 1.5, 3 and 10 mg/kg. Of the 50 to 55 patients in dose escalation, 19 had hepatocellular carcinoma, roughly 15 had melanoma, 9 had renal cell carcinoma and 9 had head and neck cancer. A male proportion of roughly 80% and a mean age of approximately 58 years, ranging from 23 to 79, were recorded for the dose-escalation cohort. Prior anti-PD-1, anti-PD-L1 or anti-CTLA-4 therapy was permitted, and checkpoint inhibitors had been received by around 39% of dose-escalation patients. Partial responses occurred in three dose-escalation patients, of whom one had hepatocellular carcinoma and two had cutaneous melanoma. Peripheral TCRbeta sequencing aimed to test whether ivuxolimab altered TCR sequence diversity and caused clonal T-cell expansion. The monotherapy dose-escalation portion (N of about 49 patients) of the phase I ivuxolimab trial is reported in the paper.

Broader findings and caveats from the paper: After ivuxolimab, expanded clones were on average more numerous among CD8+ T cells than among CD4+ T cells. Antigen specificity was not determined for the clonally expanded peripheral T cells. In the 0.1-3.0 mg/kg groups, partial responders had among the lowest normalized peripheral clonal expansion, particularly in CD8+ T cells. At doses of 0.1 to 3.0 mg/kg, clonal expansion of both CD4+ and CD8+ blood T cells was observed from baseline to week 6. Low levels of normalized T-cell clonal expansion were also shown by some nonresponding patients.

The germline V gene encodes CDR1 MDHEN and CDR2 SYDVKM. Between the V and J ends, shortened by 8 bases and 0 bases respectively, the junction contains 10 bases. From its cysteine to its phenylalanine, the CDR3 spans 13 amino acids. Only the CDR3 DNA stays, 39 bases, in frame from base 1. Patients with autoimmune disease history or receiving systemic immunosuppression were excluded from the trial. Peripheral blood for TCR sequencing was collected from all dose cohorts at baseline, on cycle 4 day 1, and on cycle 7 day 1. The samples were drawn from a first-in-human, open-label, multicenter phase I dose-escalation trial of ivuxolimab. The trial enrolled adults with locally advanced or metastatic head and neck squamous cell, hepatocellular, melanoma or renal cell carcinoma. Before TCR sequencing, CD4+ and CD8+ T cells were separately sorted from peripheral blood. On this clone itself: Its cognate antigen has yet to be identified. No per-base quality is available; no much larger clone lies one base away.

For sequencing of the TCRbeta CDR3 region, genomic DNA was extracted from the sorted cells. The immunoSEQ Assay was used to sequence the TCRbeta CDR3 regions. Sourced from immuneACCESS, this table was stored by TCRdb with only in-frame sequences that have V and J called. A share of the clones is absent; for the studies checked, an unresolved V gene accounts for under half, and the remainder has no known explanation. The sample records 65,000 or so clones, around 90% of which are singletons. Approximately 5.4% of the sample lies in the top ten. Here the chain combines TRBV28 and TRBJ1-2; a weak D assignment points to TRBD1 (6 bases agree). The source material was CD4+ or CD8+ T cells sorted from blood, sampled in a trial of the OX40 agonist ivuxolimab. The source is an adult with an advanced solid tumor such as melanoma, head and neck, liver or kidney cancer. The CDR3 sequence is CASRDTTNYGYTF. The sequence in DNA is TGTGCCAGCCGGGACACCACTAACTATGGCTACACCTTC.